This TCR beta chain appears in the sequencing data of a study of T cells in Graves' hyperthyroidism and ophthalmopathy. CDR1 is DFQATT and CDR2 is SNEGSKA in the germline V gene (reference sequence). The CDR3 runs 13 residues. The V end lost 0 bases, the J end lost 4 bases, and 6 bases lay between the germline ends. Study findings and constraints: Ophthalmopathy, which appeared later, was predicted by the model a median 6.5 months before onset. Blood samples included most of the expanded thyroid clonotypes exceeding 0.001.

The table lists this clonotype with a few counts. Its antigen is not known. Those patients with uncontrolled infection, other autoimmune disease, pregnancy or lactation were excluded. Diagnoses used clinical symptoms, serum thyroxine and TRAb, thyroid ultrasound and orbital computed tomography. RNA transcripts were the template for amplifying TCR beta CDR3 regions. With the HTBI primer set, the TCR CDR3 went through a first round of RT-PCR. Using its own MiXCR run on the multiplex PCR reads, TCRdb lists one record per CDR3 protein. The repertoire holds about 560,000 distinct CDR3 sequences, approximately 44% seen once, with about 7.8% in the top ten.

This sequence joins TRBV20-1 and TRBJ2-2; D gene uncertain. The sequencing sample was made of peripheral blood or thyroid tissue (not recorded which). This clonotype originated in a woman in her late teens or twenties with Graves' hyperthyroidism. The chain's CDR3 is CSARDFGTGELFF. CDR3 DNA sequence: TGCAGTGCTAGAGATTTCGGCACCGGGGAGCTGTTTTTT.